Below, 10 T cell receptor beta chains from the same sample are listed, as sequenced in a study of blood T cell repertoires in COVID-19. Clones were sequenced by immunoSEQ multiplex PCR, and TCRdb holds only the in-frame ones, with some missing. The profile shows approximately 25,000 clones, nearly 90% of them singletons. The sample was peripheral blood. These receptors came from an older woman with active COVID-19.

V and J are TRBV29-1 and TRBJ2-7; D is perhaps TRBD1 (5 bases). From germline, CDR1 is SQVTM and CDR2 ANQGSEA. Trimming took off 3 bases at V and 2 bases at J, with 17 bases between the two ends. The CDR3 is 15 amino acids. The chain's CDR3 is CSVEGHRGTTYEQYF. Written as DNA, the CDR3 is TGCAGCGTTGAGGGGCACCGAGGCACCACCTACGAGCAGTACTTC.

CDR3 protein: CASSVAPRPHKGGNTIYF. Written as DNA, the CDR3 is TGTGCCAGCAGCGTAGCCCCCAGGCCACATAAGGGGGGAAACACCATATATTTT. This chain uses TRBV9 with TRBJ1-3; the D gene is possibly TRBD1 (5 bases). The CDR3 sequence is 18 residues long. The V gene lost 0 bases and the J gene lost 4 bases, with 20 bases spanning the gap. Germline assignment: CDR1 SGDLS and CDR2 YYNGEE.

The chain is built from TRBV10-1 and TRBJ2-2, with D possibly matching TRBD2 (5 bases). The CDR3 length is 15 residues. The ends were cut back, 8 bases at V and 5 bases at J, with 18 bases in the middle. CDR1 and CDR2 (germline): WNHNN, SYGVQD (reference sequence). CDR3 sequence (DNA): TGCGCCAGCCGGCCGGGAAACATCGGAACCGGGGAGCTGTTTTTT. Amino acids: CASRPGNIGTGELFF.

The chain joins TRBV6-5 to TRBJ2-7, with no clear D. Germline lookup yields CDR1 MNHEY and CDR2 SVGAGI. The V end was cut by 6 bases, the J end by 0 bases, with 6 bases between. The CDR3 has 12 amino acids. For the CDR3, the DNA is TGTGCCAGCAGCCCCAGCTCCTACGAGCAGTACTTC. Protein product: CASSPSSYEQYF.

The rearrangement links TRBV30 to TRBJ2-3; TRBD2 aligns across 11 bases. Germline lookup yields CDR1 GTSNPN and CDR2 SVGIG (reference sequence). This CDR3 spans 13 amino acids. The CDR3 loop is CAFLAGGSDTQYF. CDR3 in DNA: TGTGCTTTTCTAGCGGGAGGATCAGATACGCAGTATTTT. Variable domain in full (rest from reference TRBV30 and TRBJ2-3): SQTIHQWPATLVQPVGSPLSLECTVEGTSNPNLYWYRQAAGRGLQLLFYSVGIGQISSEVPQNLSASRPQDRQFILSSKKLLLSDSGFYLCAFLAGGSDTQYFGPGTRLTVL.

This chain joins TRBV28 and TRBJ1-6, with D perhaps matching TRBD1 (6 bases). This CDR3 has 17 amino acids. V lost 2 bases, J lost 4 bases, and 15 bases lay in between. Germline CDR1 reads MDHEN; CDR2 reads SYDVKM. The CDR3 sequence is CASSLAGRGGYNSPLHF. CDR3 bases: TGTGCCAGCAGTTTAGCCGGCAGGGGCGGTTATAATTCACCCCTCCACTTT.

The chain links TRBV7-8 to TRBJ2-5, with no clear D. From germline, CDR1 is SGHVS and CDR2 FQNEAQ. CDR3 length: 15 amino acids. V dropped 0 bases and J dropped 3 bases, with 11 bases sitting between them. In DNA form, the CDR3 reads TGTGCCAGCAGCTTAGCCGGCCAGCGTGAAGAGACCCAGTACTTC. As protein: CASSLAGQREETQYF.

The chain combines TRBV5-4 with TRBJ2-1, with 12 bases matching TRBD2. V was pared by 4 bases and J by 1 base, with 9 bases of the junction left unmatched. CDR3 length: 18 residues. Germline V CDR1 and CDR2: SGHNT, YYREEE (reference sequence). CDR3 sequence reads: CASSGGPGTSGSYNEQFF. DNA for the CDR3: TGTGCCAGCAGCGGGGGACCCGGGACTAGCGGGTCCTACAATGAGCAGTTCTTC.

The chain links TRBV19 to TRBJ1-5, with D perhaps TRBD1 (6 bases). Trimming took off 3 bases at V and 0 bases at J, with 21 bases between the two ends. Germline V lookup: CDR1 LNHDA, CDR2 SQIVND (reference sequence). CDR3 length equals 19 residues. CDR3 bases: TGTGCCAGTAGTATCGGGCGGGGGGCAGATTTTTATAGCAATCAGCCCCAGCATTTT. Protein sequence: CASSIGRGADFYSNQPQHF.

This chain joins TRBV28 and TRBJ2-3, with 9 bases matching TRBD2. The CDR3 is made up of 14 amino acids. The J segment lost 5 bases and the V segment lost 7 bases, leaving 7 bases of the junction unmatched. Looked up from germline, CDR1 is MDHEN and CDR2 is SYDVKM. The chain's CDR3 is CASTPAGGRDTQYF. Written as DNA, the CDR3 is TGTGCCAGCACCCCAGCGGGAGGTAGAGATACGCAGTATTTT.